This TCR beta chain appears in the sequencing data of a study of blood T cell repertoires in COVID-19. Study-level background: The United States, Italy and Spain provided the acute and convalescent COVID-19 samples. PBMCs, B-cell-depleted T cells, or T cells provided the cDNA or gDNA that made up the material.

The ends were cut back, 0 bases at V and 2 bases at J, with 6 bases in the middle. CDR1 SGHRS and CDR2 YFSETQ come from the germline V gene. This CDR3 comprises 13 residues. In the study's own analysis: Estimation of nucleated cell counts relied on the amplification of reference gene primers. Sequencing was performed with immunoSEQ multiplex PCR; in TCRdb, only in-frame clones are kept and a portion is missing. That table supplies the V and J calls and clone size; D and trimming were determined from the DNA. The sample includes 380,000 or so clones, around 90% of them seen just once. This receptor was obtained from a man aged 40-49 years with acute or convalescent COVID-19. The V gene is TRBV5-1, the J gene TRBJ2-7; unclear D gene. Sequenced input: peripheral blood. CDR3 DNA: TGCGCCAGCAGCTTGGCTATTGCCTACGAGCAGTACTTC. It codes for CASSLAIAYEQYF.